This T cell receptor beta chain stems from a study of identical twins. Remarks on this clonotype: Its target is unknown.

Study outcomes and limitations: Insertions ran lower in abundant cord blood beta clonotypes, though not in memory repertoires. One should note that invariant MAIT and iNKT cells could partly confound zero-insertion analyses. Weaker excess twin sharing was seen among beta out-of-frame sequences.

This CDR3 region has 15 residues. The germline V and J ends were trimmed by 5 bases and 7 bases, with 17 bases remaining between them. CDR1 and CDR2 (germline): SEHNR, FQNEAQ (reference sequence). A universal primer site came from template switching; cDNA carried unique molecular identifiers. TCRdb re-called the 5' RACE reads with MiXCR, one entry per CDR3 protein. The data contain a few hundred thousand distinct CDR3 sequences, about 18% of them singletons. The source material was naive T cells sorted from blood. The TCR comes from a man in his fifties in good health. The genes are TRBV7-9 and TRBJ2-2; D unclear. The CDR3 DNA sequence: TGTGCCAGCAGCCCAACAGTGGGCGAAATCGGGGAGCTGTTTTTT. It translates to CASSPTVGEIGELFF.